The source of this T cell receptor beta chain is a study of PD-1 blockade in classical Hodgkin lymphoma (TCRdb year 2020). Notes on the research overall: Nivolumab dosing was 3 mg/kg intravenously every 2 weeks, continuing until either disease progression or unacceptable toxicity. A peripheral blood immune signature of response to PD-1 blockade in classical Hodgkin lymphoma was defined using TCR beta sequencing and CyTOF. The paper's findings and limits, for the study overall: The study was restricted to a single clinical trial cohort, and the causes of repertoire differences, possibly disease activity or prior therapy, were left undefined. Baseline TCR diversity was reported to be lower in newly diagnosed patients than in healthy donors and to be lower still in relapsed/refractory patients. Lower diversity was seen in patients whose nivolumab began less than 1 year after ASCT, and these patients were left out of later analyses so that immune reconstitution would not confound the results. CD4+ but not CD8+ TCR diversity rose significantly by C4D1 (p=0.0027 vs p=0.16), most apparent in complete responders (p=0.02). Trial patients with a complete response had baseline diversity similar to that of newly diagnosed patients, while partial responders and progressors had significantly lower diversity.

Genomic DNA was extracted with the Qiagen DNeasy kit from unsorted PBMCs and from negatively selected CD4+ and CD8+ fractions. Using primers that anneal to V and J segments, immunoSEQ multiplex PCR amplified the TCR beta CDR3 regions. A synthetic immune receptor repertoire was used to minimize amplification bias, and remaining bias was computationally removed after sequencing. Under the source paper's analysis protocol: Repertoire diversity was quantified as the Shannon entropy index using custom Python scripts. Unsorted, CD4+ and CD8+ repertoires were analyzed separately, except in combined analyses where CD4+ and CD8+ sequences were merged in silico. Clonal expansion was defined as a frequency increase of at least 2-fold after treatment compared with C1D1, and clones undetected at baseline were assigned a pseudocount of 0.5. Clones with 0 or 1 copy at C1D1 were classified as singleton clones, and clones with 2 or more copies were classified as non-singleton clones. Clones expanded in unsorted samples were assigned a CD4+, CD8+ or unknown annotation through matching of protein sequences in sorted samples from the same patient. Wilcoxon tests were applied to paired samples to test diversity changes from C1D1 to C4D1. TCRdb obtained this table from immuneACCESS and retained in-frame rearrangements with V and J assigned. These tables miss some clones; where compared with another copy, unresolved V genes account for less than half of the shortfall, and the remainder is unexplained. V and J calls and clone size come straight from that table; D and trimming were deduced from the DNA. This sample comprises 99,000 or so clones, roughly 89% of them detected only once. 15% to 20% of the sample comes from the top ten.

Points on this clone: Its antigen is unknown. Base qualities are missing; no much larger clone stands one base away.

V lost 6 bases and J lost 2 bases; the stretch between them is 17 bases long. CDR3 length: 15 amino acids, cysteine to phenylalanine. The retained sequence is limited to the CDR3, 45 bases, with the frame set at the first base. The germline V gene encodes CDR1 MNHEY and CDR2 SVGAGI. The time point tag for this specimen amounts to: cycle 4 day 1 (C4D1), after more than five weeks of nivolumab. Every trial patient had relapsed following autologous stem cell transplantation, and prior brentuximab vedotin exposure was what differed among cohorts A, B and C. A total of roughly 57 patients with relapsed/refractory classical Hodgkin lymphoma made up the trial cohort, and each patient's best overall response was complete response, partial response or progressive disease. Trial patients were treated with single-agent nivolumab in the multi-cohort phase II CheckMate 205 trial. An independent review committee assessed best overall response by applying the 2007 International Working Group response criteria. Trial PBMCs were collected immediately before nivolumab initiation (C1D1) and during therapy at cycle 2 day 1 and cycle 4 day 1. After peripheral blood was drawn into 8 mL Vacutainer Cell Preparation Tubes, PBMCs were isolated by centrifugation and then cryopreserved.

The sequence derives from a human donor with classical Hodgkin lymphoma. The chain was built from TRBV6-5 and TRBJ2-7; perhaps TRBD2 is the D gene, with 6 bases matching. The input for sequencing was peripheral blood mononuclear cells (PBMCs), taken before the fourth cycle of nivolumab. The CDR3 protein: CASSALLADTYEQYF. The nucleotide sequence is TGTGCCAGCAGCGCCTTACTAGCAGACACCTACGAGCAGTACTTC.